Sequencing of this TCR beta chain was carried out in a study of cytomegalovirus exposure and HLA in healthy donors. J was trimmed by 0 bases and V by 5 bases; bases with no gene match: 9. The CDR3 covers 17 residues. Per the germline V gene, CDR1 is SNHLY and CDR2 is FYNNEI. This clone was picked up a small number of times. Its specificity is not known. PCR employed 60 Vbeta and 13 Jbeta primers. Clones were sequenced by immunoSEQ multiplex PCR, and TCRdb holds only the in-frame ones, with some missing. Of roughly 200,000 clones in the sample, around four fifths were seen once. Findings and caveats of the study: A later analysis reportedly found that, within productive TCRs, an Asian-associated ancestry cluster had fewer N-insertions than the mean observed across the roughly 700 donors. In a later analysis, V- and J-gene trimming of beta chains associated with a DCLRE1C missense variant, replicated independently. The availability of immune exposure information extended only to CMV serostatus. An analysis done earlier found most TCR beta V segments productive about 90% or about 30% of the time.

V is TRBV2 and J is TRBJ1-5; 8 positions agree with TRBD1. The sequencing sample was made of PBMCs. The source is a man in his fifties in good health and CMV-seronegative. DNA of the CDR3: TGTGCCAGCAGTTTTAAACCAGGGGGCGTTAGCAATCAGCCCCAGCATTTT. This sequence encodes CASSFKPGGVSNQPQHF. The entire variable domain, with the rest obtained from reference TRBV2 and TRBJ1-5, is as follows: EPEVTQTPSHQVTQMGQEVILRCVPISNHLYFYWYRQILGQKVEFLVSFYNNEISEKSEIFDDQFSVERPDGSNFTLKIRSTKLEDSAMYFCASSFKPGGVSNQPQHFGDGTRLSIL.